These 7 T cell receptor beta chains came from one sample sequenced in a study of blood T cell repertoires in COVID-19. TCRdb's copy holds only in-frame clones and misses some; the assay was immunoSEQ multiplex PCR. The sample lists around 360,000 clones, about 90% occurring once. Sequencing used peripheral blood. The receptor source for this set is a woman aged 25 to 45 with COVID-19, enrolled during active disease.

The chain couples TRBV15 to TRBJ1-4, with a tentative D call TRBD1 (5 bases). With 3 bases removed from V and 7 bases from J, the gap between germline ends came to 15 bases. CDR3 size: 15 residues. Germline CDR1 and CDR2: LNHNV and YYDKDF (reference sequence). The CDR3 coding sequence is TGTGCCACCAGCAGGGGACTCCCTAGCGGTGAAAAACTGTTTTTT. This encodes CATSRGLPSGEKLFF.

J is TRBJ1-2 and V is TRBV11-2; 8 positions agree with TRBD1. V lost 3 bases and J lost 5; bases outside the gene matches: 8. The germline V gene has CDR1 SGHAT and CDR2 FQNNGV. The CDR3 runs to 15 residues. The CDR3 nucleotides are TGTGCCAGCAGCTTCGGTTCAGGGGGCGAATATGGCTACACCTTC. Translation: CASSFGSGGEYGYTF.

DNA for the CDR3: TGTGCCAGCCGGGGGACAGGATTTAATGAAAAACTGTTTTTT. It is translated as CASRGTGFNEKLFF. The chain links TRBV6-5 to TRBJ1-4; TRBD1 aligns across 8 bases. The CDR3 has 14 residues. V shed 8 bases, J shed 4 bases, and the junction held 6 bases outside the gene matches. From germline, CDR1 is MNHEY and CDR2 SVGAGI.

V and J are TRBV12-3 or TRBV12-4 and TRBJ1-1, with D unclear. The V end was cut by 5 bases, the J end by 4 bases, with 11 bases between. The CDR3 is made up of 13 amino acids. In DNA form, the CDR3 reads TGTGCCAGCAGTATCTTTGCAGGCACTGAAGCTTTCTTT. Protein sequence: CASSIFAGTEAFF.

Only one count was recorded for this clone. The chain joins TRBV19 to TRBJ1-2; 7 bases agree with TRBD1. The length of the CDR3 is 11 residues. J was trimmed by 7 bases and V by 4 bases; bases with no gene match: 0. Germline loops: CDR1 LNHDA, CDR2 SQIVND (reference sequence). CDR3 coding DNA: TGTGCCAGTAGTACAGGGGGTGGCTACACCTTC. Its translation is CASSTGGGYTF. The variable domain in full, completed from reference TRBV19 and TRBJ1-2, reads DGGITQSPKYLFRKEGQNVTLSCEQNLNHDAMYWYRQDPGQGLRLIYYSQIVNDFQKGDIAEGYSVSREKKESFPLTVTSAQKNPTAFYLCASSTGGGYTFGSGTRLTVV.

The chain carries TRBV6-2 or TRBV6-3 and TRBJ1-2, with TRBD1 identical over 9 bases. V was pared by 4 bases and J by 8 bases, with 8 bases of the junction left unmatched. CDR3 size: 14 residues. The germline V gene encodes CDR1 MNHEY and CDR2 SVGEGT. In nucleotides, the CDR3 is TGTGCCAGCAGTTCCGGGACAGGGTTCAGCGGCTACACCTTC. Encoded protein: CASSSGTGFSGYTF.

This clone is a singleton in its sample. The genes are TRBV10-3 and TRBJ2-2; D call uncertain. CDR1 and CDR2 (germline): ENHRY, SYGVKD. The V end lost 0 bases, the J end lost 0 bases, and 8 bases lay between the germline ends. The CDR3 consists of 16 residues. CDR3 in amino acids: CAISESPGPNTGELFF. For the CDR3, the DNA is TGTGCCATCAGTGAGTCCCCAGGCCCGAACACCGGGGAGCTGTTTTTT.